A selection of T cell receptor beta chains follows, all from one sample in a study of blood T cell repertoires in COVID-19. Sequencing was performed with immunoSEQ multiplex PCR; in TCRdb, only in-frame clones are kept and a portion is missing. The sample includes around 300,000 clones, just under 90% of them seen just once. Sequenced material: PBMCs or T cells enriched from blood (not recorded which). These receptors originate from a woman in her sixties who had recovered from COVID-19. Each CDR3 is given without its conserved first and last residue.

cdr3_aa: ASSPLAGVGEQF
v_call: TRBV28
j_call: TRBJ2-1

cdr3_aa: ASSPWDRGHEQY
v_call: TRBV11-3
j_call: TRBJ2-7

cdr3_aa: ASSVALRTSRADTQY
v_call: TRBV9
j_call: TRBJ2-3

cdr3_aa: ASRSSIGYNEQF
v_call: TRBV5-1
j_call: TRBJ2-1

cdr3_aa: ASSNPGNTIY
v_call: TRBV28
j_call: TRBJ1-3

cdr3_aa: ASTTGTGLGNTIY
v_call: TRBV18
j_call: TRBJ1-3

cdr3_aa: AIKFSDIYNEQF
v_call: TRBV10-3
j_call: TRBJ2-1

cdr3_aa: ASRSTGTGHNEQF
v_call: TRBV6-5
j_call: TRBJ2-1

cdr3_aa: ASILEGNTEAF
v_call: TRBV2
j_call: TRBJ1-1

cdr3_aa: ASSLYGSGRGNEQF
v_call: TRBV27
j_call: TRBJ2-1

cdr3_aa: ASGYPGQGVYEQY
v_call: TRBV28
j_call: TRBJ2-7